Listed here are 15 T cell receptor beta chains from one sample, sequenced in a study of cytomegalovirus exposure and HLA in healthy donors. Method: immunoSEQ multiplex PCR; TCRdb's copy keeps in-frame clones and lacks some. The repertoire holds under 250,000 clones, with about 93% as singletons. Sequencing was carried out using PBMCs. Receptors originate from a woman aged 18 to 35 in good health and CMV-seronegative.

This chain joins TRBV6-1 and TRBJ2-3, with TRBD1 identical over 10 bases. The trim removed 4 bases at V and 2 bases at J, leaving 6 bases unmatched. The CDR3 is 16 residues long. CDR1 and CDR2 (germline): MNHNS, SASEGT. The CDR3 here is CASSGRDRGATDTQYF. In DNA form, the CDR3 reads TGTGCCAGCAGTGGACGGGACAGGGGAGCCACAGATACGCAGTATTTT.

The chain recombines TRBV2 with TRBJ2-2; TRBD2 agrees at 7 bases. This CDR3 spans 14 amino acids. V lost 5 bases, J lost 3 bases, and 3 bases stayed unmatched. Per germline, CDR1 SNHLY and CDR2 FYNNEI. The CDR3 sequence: CASSSSGDTGELFF. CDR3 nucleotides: TGTGCCAGCAGTTCGAGCGGGGACACCGGGGAGCTGTTTTTT.

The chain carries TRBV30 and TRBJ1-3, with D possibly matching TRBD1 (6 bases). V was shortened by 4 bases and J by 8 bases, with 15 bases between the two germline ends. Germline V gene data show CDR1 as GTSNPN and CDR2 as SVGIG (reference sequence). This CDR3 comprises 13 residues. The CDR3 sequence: CAWNHRAHDTIYF. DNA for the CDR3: TGTGCCTGGAACCACAGGGCTCACGACACCATATATTTT.

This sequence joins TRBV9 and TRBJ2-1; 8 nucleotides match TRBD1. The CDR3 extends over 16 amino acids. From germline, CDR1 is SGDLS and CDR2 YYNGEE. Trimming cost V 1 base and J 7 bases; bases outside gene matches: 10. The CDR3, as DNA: TGTGCCAGCAGCGTAACCAGTTCAGGGGGCATAAATGAGCAGTTCTTC. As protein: CASSVTSSGGINEQFF.

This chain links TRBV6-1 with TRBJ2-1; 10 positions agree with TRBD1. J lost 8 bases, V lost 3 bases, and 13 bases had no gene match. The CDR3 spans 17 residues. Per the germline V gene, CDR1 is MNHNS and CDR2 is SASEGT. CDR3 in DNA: TGTGCCAGCAGTGACTTGACAGGGGGCGCCGGGGTAGATGAGCAGTTCTTC. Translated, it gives CASSDLTGGAGVDEQFF.

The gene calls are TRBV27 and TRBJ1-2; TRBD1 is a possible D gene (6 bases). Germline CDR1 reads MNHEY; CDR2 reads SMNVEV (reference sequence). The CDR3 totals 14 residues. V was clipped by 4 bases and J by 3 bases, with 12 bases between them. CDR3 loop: CASSSATGHYGYTF. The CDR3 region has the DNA TGTGCCAGCAGTTCGGCCACAGGGCACTATGGCTACACCTTC.

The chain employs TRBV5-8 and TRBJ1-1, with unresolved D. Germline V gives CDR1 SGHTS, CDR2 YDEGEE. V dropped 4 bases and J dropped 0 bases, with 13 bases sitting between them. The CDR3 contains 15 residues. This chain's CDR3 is CASSRPAQLNTEAFF. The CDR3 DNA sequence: TGTGCCAGCAGCCGGCCGGCACAGTTGAACACTGAAGCTTTCTTT. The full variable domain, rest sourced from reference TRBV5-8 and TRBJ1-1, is EAGVTQSPTHLIKTRGQQATLRCSPISGHTSVYWYQQALGLGLQFLLWYDEGEERNRGNFPPRFSGRQFPNYSSELNVNALELEDSALYLCASSRPAQLNTEAFFGQGTRLTVV.

The DNA for the CDR3 is TGTGCCAGCAGCGCAGAGGGCAACACTGAAGCTTTCTTT. It translates to CASSAEGNTEAFF. The gene calls are TRBV6-1 and TRBJ1-1; no clear D. V dropped 6 bases and J dropped 2 bases, with 10 bases sitting between them. Germline CDR1 reads MNHNS; CDR2 reads SASEGT. The CDR3 totals 13 residues.

The CDR3: CASSQEPGGVGGTQYF. The CDR3 DNA follows: TGCGCCAGCAGCCAAGAACCGGGAGGGGTAGGAGGTACGCAGTATTTT. The V and J genes are TRBV4-1 and TRBJ2-3; TRBD2 agrees at 8 bases. Per the germline V gene, CDR1 is MGHRA and CDR2 is YSYEKL. V gave up 0 bases and J gave up 8 bases; unmatched junction bases: 10. CDR3 length: 16 amino acids.

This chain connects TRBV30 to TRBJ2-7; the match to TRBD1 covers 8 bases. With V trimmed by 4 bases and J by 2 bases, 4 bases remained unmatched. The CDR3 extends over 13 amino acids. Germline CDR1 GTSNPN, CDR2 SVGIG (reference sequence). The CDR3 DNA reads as TGTGCCTGGACCGCGGACAGGGCCTACGAGCAGTACTTC. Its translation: CAWTADRAYEQYF.

The CDR3 region has the DNA TGTGCCAGCAGTGTAGACCTAGCGGTAGGCACAGATACGCAGTATTTT. The encoded protein is CASSVDLAVGTDTQYF. V usage is TRBV6-1 and J usage is TRBJ2-3; 7 bases agree with TRBD2. J was trimmed by 1 base and V by 4 bases; bases with no gene match: 8. The CDR3 covers 16 residues. Germline CDR1 is MNHNS and CDR2 is SASEGT.

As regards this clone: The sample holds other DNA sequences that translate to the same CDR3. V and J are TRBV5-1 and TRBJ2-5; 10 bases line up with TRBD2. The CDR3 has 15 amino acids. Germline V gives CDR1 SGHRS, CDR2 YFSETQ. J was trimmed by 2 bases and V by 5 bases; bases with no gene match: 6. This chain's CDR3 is CASRSSGSRQETQYF. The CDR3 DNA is TGCGCCAGCAGATCTAGCGGGAGTCGACAAGAGACCCAGTACTTC.

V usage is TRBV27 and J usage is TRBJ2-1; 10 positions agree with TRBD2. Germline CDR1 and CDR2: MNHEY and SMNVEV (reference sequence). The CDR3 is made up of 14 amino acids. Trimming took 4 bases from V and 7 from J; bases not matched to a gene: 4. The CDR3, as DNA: TGTGCCAGCAGTTCGGGACTAGCGTTGAATGAGCAGTTCTTC. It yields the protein CASSSGLALNEQFF.

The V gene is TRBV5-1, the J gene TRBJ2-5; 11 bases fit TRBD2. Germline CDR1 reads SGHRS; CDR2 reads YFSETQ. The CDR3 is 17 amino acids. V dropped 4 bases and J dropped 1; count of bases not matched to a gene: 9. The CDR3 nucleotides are TGCGCCAGCAGCCCCTTAAGACTAGCGGGGCCCCAAGAGACCCAGTACTTC. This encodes CASSPLRLAGPQETQYF.

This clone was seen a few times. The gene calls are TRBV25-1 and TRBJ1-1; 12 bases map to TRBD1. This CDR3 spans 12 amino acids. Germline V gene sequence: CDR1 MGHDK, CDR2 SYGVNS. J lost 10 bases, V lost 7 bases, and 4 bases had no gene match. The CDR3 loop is CASTGQGAGAFF. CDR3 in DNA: TGTGCCAGCACGGGACAGGGGGCTGGAGCTTTCTTT.